Below, 18 T cell receptor beta chains from the same sample are listed, as sequenced in a study of T cells after yellow fever vaccination. MiXCR was run by TCRdb on the 5' RACE reads, yielding one entry per CDR3 protein. The sample records 360,000 or so distinct CDR3 sequences, roughly 11% being singletons. The sequences come from PBMCs, collected on the day of the first yellow fever vaccination. The receptors stem from a man aged 18-30 years who received the YFV17D yellow fever vaccine.

The table lists this clonotype with a few counts. The chain recombines TRBV4-3 with TRBJ2-7; D remains ambiguous. The length of the CDR3 is 14 residues. Germline V lookup: CDR1 LGHNA, CDR2 YSLEER. Trimming stripped 4 bases from V and 2 bases from J, with 12 bases between. CDR3 protein: CASSPGLMPYEQYF. CDR3 in DNA: TGCGCCAGCAGCCCAGGCCTAATGCCCTACGAGCAGTACTTC.

V gene TRBV4-1 combines with J gene TRBJ2-5; 7 nucleotides line up with TRBD1. The J segment lost 5 bases and the V segment lost 4 bases, leaving 10 bases of the junction unmatched. CDR3 length: 15 amino acids. From germline, CDR1 is MGHRA and CDR2 YSYEKL. The CDR3 nucleotides are TGCGCCAGCAGCCTAAGACAGGGCACCTTGGAGACCCAGTACTTC. It translates to CASSLRQGTLETQYF.

The V and J genes are TRBV11-2 and TRBJ2-3; D possibly corresponds to TRBD1 (5 bases). This CDR3 contains 17 residues. The germline V and J ends were trimmed by 2 bases and 5 bases, with 20 bases remaining between them. Germline lookup yields CDR1 SGHAT and CDR2 FQNNGV. CDR3 loop: CASSLRRRGQGRDTQYF. CDR3 sequence (DNA): TGTGCCAGCAGCTTACGAAGGCGTGGGCAGGGCAGAGATACGCAGTATTTT. The entire variable domain, with the rest obtained from reference TRBV11-2 and TRBJ2-3, is as follows: EAGVAQSPRYKIIEKRQSVAFWCNPISGHATLYWYQQILGQGPKLLIQFQNNGVVDDSQLPKDRFSAERLKGVDSTLKIQPAKLEDSAVYLCASSLRRRGQGRDTQYFGPGTRLTVL.

This clonotype was seen only a few times. In nucleotides, the CDR3 is TGTGCCAGCAGTCCGTCATCAGGGACCGTTGGGAAAAAACTGTTTTTT. Translated: CASSPSSGTVGKKLFF. The chain recombines TRBV6-1 with TRBJ1-4; a weak D match, TRBD1 (5 bases). The CDR3 totals 16 residues. The ends were cut back, 5 bases at V and 9 bases at J, with 22 bases in the middle. In germline, CDR1 is MNHNS, CDR2 SASEGT.

In its sample, this clonotype was seen a few times. V usage is TRBV11-1 and J usage is TRBJ1-1, with no clear D. Trimming removed 3 bases from V and 3 bases from J, with 5 bases in between. Germline CDR1 is SGHAT and CDR2 is FQDESV (reference sequence). The length of the CDR3 is 12 residues. The CDR3 nucleotides are TGTGCCAGCAGCTTTTTTCACACTGAAGCTTTCTTT. The encoded protein is CASSFFHTEAFF.

This sequence joins TRBV5-1 and TRBJ1-4; 10 bases align to TRBD1. The length of the CDR3 is 14 residues. From germline, CDR1 is SGHRS and CDR2 YFSETQ. Germline trimming cut 4 bases from V and 5 bases from J; bases unmatched to any gene: 2. This chain's CDR3 is CASSKGQGNEKLFF. For the CDR3, the DNA is TGCGCCAGCAGCAAGGGACAGGGGAATGAAAAACTGTTTTTT.

V usage is TRBV12-3 or TRBV12-4 and J usage is TRBJ2-5, with unresolved D. V was shortened by 3 bases and J by 5 bases, with 7 bases between the two germline ends. The CDR3 covers 12 residues. CDR3 protein: CASSLGLETQYF. The CDR3 nucleotides are TGTGCCAGCAGTTTGGGTTTGGAGACCCAGTACTTC.

This clonotype was counted many times. The chain has TRBV3-1 and TRBJ1-1; D remains unclear. CDR3 length: 14 residues. Germline CDR1 LGHDT, CDR2 YNNKEL (reference sequence). Deletions cut 0 bases from V and 5 bases from J, with 10 bases between. The CDR3 here is CASSQDQLATEAFF. The CDR3 region has the DNA TGTGCCAGCAGCCAAGATCAACTGGCAACTGAAGCTTTCTTT.

The chain couples TRBV4-2 to TRBJ2-2, with D perhaps given as TRBD1 or TRBD2 (5 bases each). Trimming took off 0 bases at V and 6 bases at J, with 11 bases between the two ends. This CDR3 is 15 amino acids long. Germline V CDR1 and CDR2: LGHNA, YNFKEQ. DNA for the CDR3: TGTGCCAGCAGCCAAGATCAGCCGGGGCCCGGGGAGCTGTTTTTT. Translated, it gives CASSQDQPGPGELFF.

This clonotype was detected a few times. The chain uses TRBV21-1 and TRBJ1-1; the DNA was not used to check the table's D call, TRBD1. TRBV21-1 constitutes a pseudogene. The CDR3 spans 14 residues. CDR3 nucleotide sequence: TGTGCCAGCAACCCGGGACAGTTGAACACTGAAGCTTTCTTT. Translating gives CASNPGQLNTEAFF.

This clonotype was counted a few times. The chain uses TRBV5-1 and TRBJ2-5, with D possibly being TRBD2 (6 bases). Germline CDR1 and CDR2: SGHRS and YFSETQ. CDR3 length equals 14 residues. The ends were cut back, 4 bases at V and 9 bases at J, with 19 bases in the middle. The CDR3 DNA follows: TGCGCCAGCAGCATAGAATTCCGGGAGAGGGCCCAGTACTTC. It yields the protein CASSIEFRERAQYF.

The J gene is TRBJ1-2, the V gene TRBV5-1, with 7 bases that match TRBD1. The CDR3 loop spans 16 amino acids. Germline V gene lookup returns CDR1 SGHRS and CDR2 YFSETQ. J gave up 4 bases and V 0 bases, and 9 bases lay outside the gene matches. The CDR3 DNA is TGCGCCAGCAGCTTGGACCTCCAGGGGGTACTCTATGGCTACACCTTC. The encoded protein is CASSLDLQGVLYGYTF.

Only a few counts were recorded for this clonotype. V is TRBV7-2 and J is TRBJ2-3; D gene uncertain. Germline loops: CDR1 SGHTA, CDR2 FQGNSA. CDR3 length equals 12 residues. V dropped 6 bases and J dropped 8 bases, with 12 bases sitting between them. CDR3: CASSVARSTQYF. In DNA, the CDR3 is TGTGCCAGCAGTGTAGCAAGGTCTACGCAGTATTTT.

The chain recombines TRBV27 with TRBJ2-5, with 7 bases identical to TRBD1. Germline lookup yields CDR1 MNHEY and CDR2 SMNVEV (reference sequence). With V trimmed by 8 bases and J by 5 bases, 14 bases remained unmatched. The CDR3 runs to 15 residues. The CDR3, as DNA: TGTGCCAGCGGCCGGGACAGTCTCATGACGGAGACCCAGTACTTC. This translates into CASGRDSLMTETQYF.

This chain links TRBV23-1 with TRBJ2-1, with D uncertain. TRBV23-1 carries the ORF label, with uncertain function. Trimming pared 0 bases from V and 4 bases from J, leaving 10 bases between. This CDR3 has 15 amino acids. CDR3 loop: CASSQSYINYNEQFF. DNA for the CDR3: TGCGCCAGCAGTCAATCCTACATTAATTACAATGAGCAGTTCTTC.

This clonotype was seen a handful of times. The V gene is TRBV5-1, the J gene TRBJ2-3, with TRBD2 matching 8 bases. There are 18 residues in the CDR3. Losses at the gene ends were 0 bases for V and 4 bases for J; bases not matched to a gene: 13. CDR1 is SGHRS, CDR2 YFSETQ, per germline. The CDR3 sequence is CASSLAGGGNLRPDTQYF. Here the CDR3 DNA reads TGCGCCAGCAGCTTGGCTGGCGGGGGGAACCTAAGGCCAGATACGCAGTATTTT.

This chain uses TRBV11-2 with TRBJ1-3; D not resolved. This CDR3 has 15 residues. Germline lookup yields CDR1 SGHAT and CDR2 FQNNGV. Trimming shortened V by 0 bases and J by 2 bases, and 8 bases separated the two germline ends. CDR3: CASSLDRSPGNTIYF. The DNA of the CDR3 is TGTGCCAGCAGCTTAGATCGGAGCCCTGGAAACACCATATATTTT. Combining the CDR3 with reference TRBV11-2 and TRBJ1-3 gives the whole variable domain EAGVAQSPRYKIIEKRQSVAFWCNPISGHATLYWYQQILGQGPKLLIQFQNNGVVDDSQLPKDRFSAERLKGVDSTLKIQPAKLEDSAVYLCASSLDRSPGNTIYFGEGSWLTVV.

The DNA of the CDR3 is TGCAGCGCCTTACCTGCGGGGAGGGGGACCCAGTACTTC. Translated: CSALPAGRGTQYF. The rearrangement uses TRBV29-1 and TRBJ2-5, with TRBD2 matching 7 bases. This CDR3 has 13 residues. The V gene end was trimmed by 7 bases and the J gene end by 7 bases; junction bases not matched to a gene: 12. Germline V gene lookup returns CDR1 SQVTM and CDR2 ANQGSEA.